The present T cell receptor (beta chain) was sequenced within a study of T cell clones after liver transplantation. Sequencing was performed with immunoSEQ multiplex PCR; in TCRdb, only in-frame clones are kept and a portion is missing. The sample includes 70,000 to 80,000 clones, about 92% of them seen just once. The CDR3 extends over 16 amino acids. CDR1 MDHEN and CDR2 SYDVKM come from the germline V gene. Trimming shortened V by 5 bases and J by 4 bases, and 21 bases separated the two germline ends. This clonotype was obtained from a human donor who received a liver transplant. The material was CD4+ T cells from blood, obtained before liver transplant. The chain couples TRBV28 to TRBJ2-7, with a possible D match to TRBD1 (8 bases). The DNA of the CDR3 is TGTGCCAGCAGTATTGACAGGGGAGGGAGCACATACGAGCAGTACTTC. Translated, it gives CASSIDRGGSTYEQYF.